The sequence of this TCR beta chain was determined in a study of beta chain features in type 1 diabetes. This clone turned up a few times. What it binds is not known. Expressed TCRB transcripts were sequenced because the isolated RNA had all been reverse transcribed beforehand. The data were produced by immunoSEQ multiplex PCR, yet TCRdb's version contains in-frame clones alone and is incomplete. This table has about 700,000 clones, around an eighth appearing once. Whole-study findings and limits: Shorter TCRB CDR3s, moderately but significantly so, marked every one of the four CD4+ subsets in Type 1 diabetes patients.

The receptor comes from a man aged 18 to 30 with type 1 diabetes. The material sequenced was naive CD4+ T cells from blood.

The CDR3 loop reads CASPRLAEQETQYF. CDR3 bases: TGTGCCAGCCCCAGGCTAGCGGAACAAGAGACCCAGTACTTC. The chain links TRBV27 to TRBJ2-5, with 7 bases fitting TRBD2. This CDR3 has 14 residues. CDR1 and CDR2 (germline): MNHEY, SMNVEV (reference sequence). Germline trimming cut 8 bases from V and 2 bases from J; bases unmatched to any gene: 8.